This paragraph covers one TCR beta chain sequence. The record originates from a study of shared clonotypes between healthy human individuals. About the research overall: Per donor, CD8 memory used one plate, CD8 naive used two, CD4 memory used three and CD4 naive used three.

The CDR3 runs 13 residues. In germline, CDR1 is GTSNPN, CDR2 SVGIG (reference sequence). The V gene lost 5 bases and the J gene lost 1 base, with 10 bases spanning the gap. As processed by the authors: ImmunoSEQ output lacked quality scores and full-length reads, limiting matched filtering. This table comes from immunoSEQ multiplex PCR, and its TCRdb copy is limited to in-frame clones, with some not included. V and J calls and clone size are given by that table; D and trimming were obtained from the DNA. The sample consists of millions of clones, approximately 95% of them appearing once. In the naive CD8 group, cells lacked CD45RO and were positively selected for CCR7, so terminally differentiated effector memory CD45RA+ cells were left out. Adult donors, all healthy and HIV-negative, had no recent acute infections or vaccinations.

This sequence joins TRBV30 and TRBJ2-3; possibly TRBD2 for D (5 bases). The sequence derives from a man between 18 and 29 years old in good health. The specimen was naive CD8+ T cells sorted from blood. The CDR3 coding sequence is TGTGCCTGGGCCGGGGAACGCACAGATACGCAGTATTTT. Protein sequence: CAWAGERTDTQYF.